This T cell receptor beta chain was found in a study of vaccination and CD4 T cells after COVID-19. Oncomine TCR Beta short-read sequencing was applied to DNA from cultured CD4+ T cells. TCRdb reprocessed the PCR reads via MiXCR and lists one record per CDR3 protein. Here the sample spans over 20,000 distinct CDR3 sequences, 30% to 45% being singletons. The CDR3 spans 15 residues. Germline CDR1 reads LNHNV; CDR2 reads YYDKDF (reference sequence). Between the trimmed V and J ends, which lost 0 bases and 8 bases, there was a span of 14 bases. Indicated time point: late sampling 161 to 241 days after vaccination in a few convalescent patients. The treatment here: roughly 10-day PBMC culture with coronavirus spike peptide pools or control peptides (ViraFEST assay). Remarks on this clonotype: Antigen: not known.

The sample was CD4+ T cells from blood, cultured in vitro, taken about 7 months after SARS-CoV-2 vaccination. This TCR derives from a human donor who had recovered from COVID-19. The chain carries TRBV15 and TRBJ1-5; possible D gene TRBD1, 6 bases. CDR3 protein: CATSREGGFWEPQHF. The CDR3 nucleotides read TGTGCCACCAGCAGAGAAGGGGGGTTCTGGGAGCCCCAGCATTTT.